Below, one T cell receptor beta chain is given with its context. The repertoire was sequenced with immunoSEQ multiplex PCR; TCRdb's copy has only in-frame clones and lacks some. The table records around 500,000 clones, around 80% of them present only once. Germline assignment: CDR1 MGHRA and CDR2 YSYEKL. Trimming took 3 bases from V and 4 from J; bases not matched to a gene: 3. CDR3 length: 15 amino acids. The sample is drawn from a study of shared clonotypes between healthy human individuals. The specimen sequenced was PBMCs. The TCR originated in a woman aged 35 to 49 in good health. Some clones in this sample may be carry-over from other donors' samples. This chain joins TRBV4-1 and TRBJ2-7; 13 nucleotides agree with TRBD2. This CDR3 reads CASSHGLAGVYEQYF. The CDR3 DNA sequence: TGCGCCAGCAGCCACGGACTAGCGGGAGTTTACGAGCAGTACTTC.